This T cell receptor beta chain appears in the sequencing data of a study of human T cells and chemical hapten exposure. Background on the study: Sensitization involved placing 2% DPC onto a 2 cm by 2 cm region of upper inner arm skin. Study-level points and caveats: Having alopecia, the donors may differ immunologically from healthy people.

Methods used by the authors: A per-sample median of about 100,000 TCRs was observed, with counts ranging from roughly 20,000 to 700,000. From the RACE reads, TCRdb called clonotypes with MiXCR, one entry per CDR3 protein. The authors' filters were not applied to this entry. Found here are about 92,000 distinct CDR3 sequences, around 9.9% of them singletons; the top ten hold about 0.95%. The time point here: patch test 3, about 24 weeks after DPC sensitization. Treatment specified: therapeutic diphenylcyclopropenone sensitization with weekly scalp DPC. The CDR3 extends over 15 amino acids. Germline CDR1 is MGHDK and CDR2 is SYGVNS. V lost 3 bases, J lost 4 bases, and 8 bases stayed unmatched. In this sample, this clonotype turned up many times. Its antigen is not identified.

The genes are TRBV25-1 and TRBJ2-5, with TRBD1 matching over 7 bases. The source was whole blood, collected in connection with sensitization to the hapten diphenylcyclopropenone (DPC). This TCR was sampled from a woman in her 30s with alopecia areata. Some clones in this sample may be carry-over from other donors' samples. The CDR3, as DNA: TGTGCCAGCAGTGAGTTCAGGGGGATGGGAGAGACCCAGTACTTC. Its translation: CASSEFRGMGETQYF.